This T cell receptor beta chain was obtained from a study of T cell responses to AZD1222 COVID-19 vaccine (dated by TCRdb to the early 2020s). Background for the entire study: A total of approximately 250 trial participants underwent TCR sequencing, of whom roughly 210 had received two doses of AZD1222 and approximately 25 had received two doses of the MenACWY control vaccine. Trial participants were enrolled into age subgroups of 18-55, 56-69 and 70-plus years, which contained about 150, 28 and 57 TCR-sequenced participants, respectively. Results the study describes overall, beyond this receptor: The 56-69-year group was small, and its depth increase did not reach significance, likely because of low power. Epitopes outside the regions mutated in the B.1.351 and B.1.1.7 variants were reportedly recognized by nearly half of the unique spike-specific TCRs. Participants were mostly white British, with more females than males. The authors suggested clonal diversity may have been underestimated. Only a handful of AZD1222 recipients were SARS-CoV-2 seropositive at baseline, limiting conclusions about previously exposed vaccinees. The whole spike protein was spanned by vaccine-associated CD4 TCRs, and dominant responses were seen in regions 160-218 and 743-854. After two AZD1222 doses, both the breadth and the depth of spike-specific TCRs were significantly higher than at day 0 and than in MenACWY recipients. Because no day 14 peak-response samples were available, the repertoires could be characterized only after the peak T cell response.

As concerns this clone: The antigen it recognizes is unknown. Nothing much larger sits one base from this clone, and base qualities are not available.

V and J are truncated by 5 bases and 4 bases respectively, leaving an intervening sequence of 11 bases. Counted from cysteine to phenylalanine, this CDR3 has 13 amino acids. The retained sequence is limited to the CDR3, 39 bases, with the frame set at the first base. The time point label here, explained by the study, means: about 28 days (+/-7) after the second vaccine dose. AZD1222 recipients given second doses at about 4 weeks or at about 12 weeks were pooled, since spike-specific TCR depth and breadth were not found to differ between the two schedules. Samples from vaccinated people were obtained from the UK trials COV001 and COV002, which included a single-blind randomized controlled phase 2/3 trial of AZD1222 (ChAdOx1 nCoV-19) in healthy adults. For TCRbeta chain sequencing, PBMC samples were collected from trial participants at day 0 and at day 28 after the second dose. The CDR3 regions of human TCRbeta chains were analyzed by immunosequencing. The paper's processing steps were these. TCRs in the repertoires were matched against a reference library of SARS-CoV-2-specific TCRs that had been generated with the MIRA antigen-specificity platform. Breadth meant the fraction of unique TCRs that were SARS-CoV-2-associated, whereas depth meant the fraction of total T cells that were SARS-CoV-2-associated. Using the MIRA data, each spike-specific TCR was mapped to the spike region that the TCR reacts to and placed in a CD4 or CD8 class. Log10-transformed breadth and depth values were compared by one-way ANOVA with Sidak's multiple comparisons tests. This is the immuneACCESS table as TCRdb keeps it, with only in-frame sequences that have V and J called. A part of the clones is gone; compared with another copy, unresolved V genes explain less than half, and the rest is unexplained. V and J calls and clone size come straight from that table; D and trimming were deduced from the DNA. Counted in this sample were about 180,000 clones; 94% of them appeared once. Jointly, the top ten make up roughly 1.7% of the sample.

The source material was peripheral blood, sampled 28 days after the second AZD1222 dose. This receptor was identified in an adult who received the AZD1222 COVID-19 vaccine. This chain joins TRBV12-3 or TRBV12-4 to TRBJ2-5, with an unclear D gene assignment. The CDR3 region: CASSPPAGETQYF. The DNA is TGTGCCAGCAGTCCACCGGCCGGAGAGACCCAGTACTTC.